This T cell receptor beta chain is from a study of human T cells and chemical hapten exposure. As to time point: patch test 2, 6 weeks after DPC sensitization. The treatment: therapeutic diphenylcyclopropenone sensitization with weekly scalp DPC. This clonotype was detected many times. TCRdb called the RACE reads again in MiXCR, with one record for every CDR3 protein. The top ten hold approximately 1.9% of the sample, which has 100,000 or so distinct CDR3 sequences, 7.5% to 10% seen once. CDR3 length: 13 residues. Trimming cost V 4 bases and J 0 bases, with 6 bases left between them. The clonotype comes from a woman aged 40 to 50 with alopecia areata. Some clones in this sample may be carry-over from other donors' samples. The sample was whole blood, taken in connection with sensitization to the hapten diphenylcyclopropenone (DPC). This sequence joins TRBV12-3 or TRBV12-4 and TRBJ1-1; no reliable D call. This CDR3 reads CASSSQLNTEAFF. In DNA, the CDR3 is TGTGCCAGCAGTTCCCAGTTGAACACTGAAGCTTTCTTT.